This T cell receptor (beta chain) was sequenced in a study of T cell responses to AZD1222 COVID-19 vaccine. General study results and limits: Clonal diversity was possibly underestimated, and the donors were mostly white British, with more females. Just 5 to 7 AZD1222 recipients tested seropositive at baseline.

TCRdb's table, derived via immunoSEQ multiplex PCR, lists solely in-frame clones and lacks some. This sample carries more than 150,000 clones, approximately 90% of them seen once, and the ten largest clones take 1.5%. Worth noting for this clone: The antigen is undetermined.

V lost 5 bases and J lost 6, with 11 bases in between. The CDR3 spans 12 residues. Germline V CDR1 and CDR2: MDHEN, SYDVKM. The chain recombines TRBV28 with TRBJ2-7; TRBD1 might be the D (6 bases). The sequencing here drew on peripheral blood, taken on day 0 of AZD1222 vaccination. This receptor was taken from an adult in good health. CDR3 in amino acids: CASSPQGSEQYF. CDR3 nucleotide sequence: TGTGCCAGCAGTCCACAGGGATCCGAGCAGTACTTC.